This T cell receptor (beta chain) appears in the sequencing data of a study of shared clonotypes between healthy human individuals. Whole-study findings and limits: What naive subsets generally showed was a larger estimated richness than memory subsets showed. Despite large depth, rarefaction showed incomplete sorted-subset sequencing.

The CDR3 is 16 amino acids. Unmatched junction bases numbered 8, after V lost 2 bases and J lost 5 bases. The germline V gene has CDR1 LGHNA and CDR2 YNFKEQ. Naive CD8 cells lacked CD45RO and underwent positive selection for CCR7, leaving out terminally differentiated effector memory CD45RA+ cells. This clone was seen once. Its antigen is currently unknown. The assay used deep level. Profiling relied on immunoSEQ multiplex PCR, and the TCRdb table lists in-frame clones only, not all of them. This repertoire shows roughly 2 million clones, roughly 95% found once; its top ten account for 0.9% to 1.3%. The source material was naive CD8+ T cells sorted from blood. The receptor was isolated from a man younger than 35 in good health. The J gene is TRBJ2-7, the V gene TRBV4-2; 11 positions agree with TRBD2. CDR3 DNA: TGTGCCAGCAGCCAATTTTTAGCGGGGGGGACGCACGAGCAGTACTTC. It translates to CASSQFLAGGTHEQYF.